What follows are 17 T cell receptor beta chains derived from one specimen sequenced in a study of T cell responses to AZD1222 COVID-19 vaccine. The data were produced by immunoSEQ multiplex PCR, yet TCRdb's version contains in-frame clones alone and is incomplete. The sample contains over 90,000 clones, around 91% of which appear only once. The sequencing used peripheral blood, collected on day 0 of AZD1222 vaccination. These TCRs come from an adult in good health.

CDR3 protein: CASSLAGDGGDTQYF. CDR3 DNA sequence: TGTGCCAGCAGCTTAGCAGGGGACGGAGGAGATACGCAGTATTTT. This chain joins TRBV7-8 and TRBJ2-3; D might be TRBD1 or TRBD2, each matching 5 bases. The V gene lost 0 bases and the J gene lost 5 bases, with 12 bases spanning the gap. The CDR3 is made up of 15 amino acids. CDR1 is SGHVS, CDR2 FQNEAQ, per germline.

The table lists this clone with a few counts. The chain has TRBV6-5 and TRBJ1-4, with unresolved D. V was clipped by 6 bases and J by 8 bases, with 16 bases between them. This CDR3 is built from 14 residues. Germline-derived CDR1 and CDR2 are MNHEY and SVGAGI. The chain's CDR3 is CASRGQGFGEKLFF. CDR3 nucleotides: TGTGCCAGCAGGGGCCAAGGGTTTGGGGAAAAACTGTTTTTT.

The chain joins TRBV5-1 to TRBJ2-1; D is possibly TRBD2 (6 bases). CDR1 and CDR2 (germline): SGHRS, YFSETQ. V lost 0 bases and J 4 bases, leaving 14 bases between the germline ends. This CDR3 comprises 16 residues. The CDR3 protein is CASSLDTGTGYNEQFF. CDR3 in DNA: TGCGCCAGCAGCTTGGATACCGGGACTGGTTACAATGAGCAGTTCTTC. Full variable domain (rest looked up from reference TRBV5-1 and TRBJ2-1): KAGVTQTPRYLIKTRGQQVTLSCSPISGHRSVSWYQQTPGQGLQFLFEYFSETQRNKGNFPGRFSGRQFSNSRSEMNVSTLELGDSALYLCASSLDTGTGYNEQFFGPGTRLTVL.

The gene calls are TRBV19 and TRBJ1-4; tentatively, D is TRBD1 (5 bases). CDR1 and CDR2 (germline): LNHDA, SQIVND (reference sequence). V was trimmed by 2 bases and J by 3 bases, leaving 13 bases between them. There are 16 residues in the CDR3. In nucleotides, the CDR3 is TGTGCCAGTAGTATAATCTTTCAGGGACCTAATGAAAAACTGTTTTTT. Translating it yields CASSIIFQGPNEKLFF.

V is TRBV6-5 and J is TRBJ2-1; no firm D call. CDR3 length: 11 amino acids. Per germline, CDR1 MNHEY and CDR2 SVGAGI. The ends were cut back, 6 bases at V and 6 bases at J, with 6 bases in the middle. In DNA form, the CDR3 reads TGTGCCAGCAGCTTCCTCAATGAGCAGTTCTTC. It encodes CASSFLNEQFF.

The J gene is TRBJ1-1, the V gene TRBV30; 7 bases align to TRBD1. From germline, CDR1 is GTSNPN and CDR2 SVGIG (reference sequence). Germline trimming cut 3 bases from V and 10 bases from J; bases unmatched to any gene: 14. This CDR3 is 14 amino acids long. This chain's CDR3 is CAWSRDSGVRGAFF. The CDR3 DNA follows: TGTGCCTGGAGCCGGGACAGTGGTGTCCGTGGAGCTTTCTTT.

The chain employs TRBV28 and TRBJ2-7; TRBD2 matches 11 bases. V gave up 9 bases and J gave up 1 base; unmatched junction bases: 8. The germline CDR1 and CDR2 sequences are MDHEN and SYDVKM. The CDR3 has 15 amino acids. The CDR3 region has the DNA TGTGCCAGTCAGGGGGCTAGCGGGAGGTCCTACGAGCAGTACTTC. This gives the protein CASQGASGRSYEQYF.

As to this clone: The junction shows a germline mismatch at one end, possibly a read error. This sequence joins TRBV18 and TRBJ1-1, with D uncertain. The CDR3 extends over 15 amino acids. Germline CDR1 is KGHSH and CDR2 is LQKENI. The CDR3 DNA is TGTGCCAGCTCGCCACTTCCTCAAGCGGATACAAGAGCTTTCTTT. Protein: CASSPLPQADTRAFF.

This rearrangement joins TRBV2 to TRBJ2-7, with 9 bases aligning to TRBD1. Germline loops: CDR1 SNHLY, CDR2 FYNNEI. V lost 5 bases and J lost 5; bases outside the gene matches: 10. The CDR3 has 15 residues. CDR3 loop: CASSRIGTGSHEQYF. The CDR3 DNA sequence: TGTGCCAGCAGTAGAATCGGGACAGGGTCGCACGAGCAGTACTTC.

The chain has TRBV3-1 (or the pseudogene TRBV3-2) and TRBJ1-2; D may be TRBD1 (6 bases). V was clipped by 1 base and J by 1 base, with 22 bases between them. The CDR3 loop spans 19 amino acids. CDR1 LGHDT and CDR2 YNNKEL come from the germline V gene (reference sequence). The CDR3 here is CASSQAPQSRQALNYGYTF. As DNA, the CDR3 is TGTGCCAGCAGCCAAGCCCCCCAATCCCGACAGGCTCTTAACTATGGCTACACCTTC.

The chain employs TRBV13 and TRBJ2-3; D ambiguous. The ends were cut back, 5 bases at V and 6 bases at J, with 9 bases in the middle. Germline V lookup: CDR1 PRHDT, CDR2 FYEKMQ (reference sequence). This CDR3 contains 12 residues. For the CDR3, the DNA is TGTGCCAGCAGCCCGAACGAGGATACGCAGTATTTT. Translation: CASSPNEDTQYF.

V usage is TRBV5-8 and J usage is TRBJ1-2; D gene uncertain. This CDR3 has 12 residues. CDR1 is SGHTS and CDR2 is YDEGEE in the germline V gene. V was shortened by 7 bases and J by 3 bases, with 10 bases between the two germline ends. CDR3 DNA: TGTGCCAGCTCACAGCGTGACTATGGCTACACCTTC. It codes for CASSQRDYGYTF.

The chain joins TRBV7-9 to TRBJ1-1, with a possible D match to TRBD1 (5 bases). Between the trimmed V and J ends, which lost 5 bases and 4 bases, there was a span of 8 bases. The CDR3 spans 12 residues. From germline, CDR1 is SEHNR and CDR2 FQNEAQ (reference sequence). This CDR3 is CASSLRVTEAFF. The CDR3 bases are TGTGCCAGCAGCCTCAGGGTCACTGAAGCTTTCTTT.

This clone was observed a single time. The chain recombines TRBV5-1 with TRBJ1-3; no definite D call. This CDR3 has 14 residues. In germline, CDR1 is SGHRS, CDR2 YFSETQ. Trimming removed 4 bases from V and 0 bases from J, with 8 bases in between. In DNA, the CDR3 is TGCGCCAGCAGCCCCCAGACCTCTGGAAACACCATATATTTT. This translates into CASSPQTSGNTIYF.

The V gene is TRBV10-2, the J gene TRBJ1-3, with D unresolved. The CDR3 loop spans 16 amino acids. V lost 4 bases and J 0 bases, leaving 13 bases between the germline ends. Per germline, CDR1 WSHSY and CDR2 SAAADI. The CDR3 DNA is TGCGCCAGCAGTGTTGGAGGGTCTAACTCTGGAAACACCATATATTTT. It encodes CASSVGGSNSGNTIYF.

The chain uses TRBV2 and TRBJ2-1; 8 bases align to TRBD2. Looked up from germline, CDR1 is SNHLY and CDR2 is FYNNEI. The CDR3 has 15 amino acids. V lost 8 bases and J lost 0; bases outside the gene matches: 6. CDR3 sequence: CASGLAGSSYNEQFF. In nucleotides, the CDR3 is TGTGCCAGCGGTTTAGCGGGATCCTCCTACAATGAGCAGTTCTTC.

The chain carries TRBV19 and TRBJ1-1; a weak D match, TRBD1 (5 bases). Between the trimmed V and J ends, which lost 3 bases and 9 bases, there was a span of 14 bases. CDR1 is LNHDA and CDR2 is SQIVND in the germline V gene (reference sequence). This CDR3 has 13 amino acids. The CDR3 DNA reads TGTGCCAGTAGTATTGCCGGGGAGGGGAAAGCTTTCTTT. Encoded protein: CASSIAGEGKAFF.